The 21 T cell receptor beta chains presented below share a single source sample, sequenced in a study of T cells after yellow fever vaccination. TCRdb re-derived calls from the 5' RACE reads in MiXCR, one entry per CDR3 protein. Found here are 250,000 or so distinct CDR3 sequences, approximately 3.5% of them singletons; the top ten hold 19%. The source was PBMCs, collected 15 days after the yellow fever booster vaccination. The receptors come from a man aged 18 to 29 who received the YFV17D yellow fever vaccine.

The table lists this clonotype with many counts. This chain uses TRBV7-3 with TRBJ2-2; D uncertain. V shed 1 base and J shed 5 bases, with 11 bases lying between them. The CDR3 covers 15 residues. CDR1 and CDR2 (germline): SGHTA, FQGTGA. In DNA form, the CDR3 reads TGTGCCAGCAGCTTAAATTTTCACGTAACCGGGGAGCTGTTTTTT. Its translation is CASSLNFHVTGELFF.

This clonotype was counted at least ten times. The chain uses TRBV18 and TRBJ1-1; perhaps TRBD1 as D (5 bases). Trimming cost V 9 bases and J 2 bases, with 10 bases left between them. CDR3 length equals 12 residues. CDR1 and CDR2 (germline): KGHSH, LQKENI. CDR3 in amino acids: CASTDRNTEAFF. In DNA, the CDR3 is TGTGCCAGTACCGACAGAAACACTGAAGCTTTCTTT.

This clonotype was observed at least ten times. The V gene is TRBV29-1, the J gene TRBJ2-7; TRBD1 might be the D (7 bases). The CDR3 totals 14 residues. V was trimmed by 0 bases and J by 7 bases, leaving 16 bases between them. In germline, CDR1 is SQVTM, CDR2 ANQGSEA. The CDR3 is CSVEDAEGAREQYV. In DNA, the CDR3 is TGCAGCGTTGAAGATGCGGAGGGGGCTCGGGAGCAGTACGTC.

This clonotype was counted ten times or more. The chain couples TRBV5-1 to TRBJ1-1; possible D gene TRBD1, 5 bases. The V and J ends lost 1 base and 6 bases respectively, with 10 bases between them. The CDR3 totals 13 residues. Looked up from germline, CDR1 is SGHRS and CDR2 is YFSETQ. The CDR3 DNA reads as TGCGCCAGCAGCTTGATGTGGGGGTCTGAAGCTTTCTTT. It specifies CASSLMWGSEAFF.

This clonotype was counted many times. The chain links TRBV7-2 to TRBJ2-1, with D uncertain. Trimming took off 1 base at V and 2 bases at J, with 6 bases between the two ends. This CDR3 spans 14 amino acids. Germline CDR1 is SGHTA and CDR2 is FQGNSA. The chain's CDR3 is CASSLGAAYNEQFF. For the CDR3, the DNA is TGTGCCAGCAGCTTAGGGGCCGCCTACAATGAGCAGTTCTTC.

This clonotype was seen a handful of times. CDR3 DNA sequence: TGTGCCAGCAGCGGGAGACTAGCGGATACGCAGTATTTT. This codes for CASSGRLADTQYF. V gene TRBV2 combines with J gene TRBJ2-3; 8 bases agree with TRBD2. The V gene end was trimmed by 6 bases and the J gene end by 6 bases; junction bases not matched to a gene: 5. The CDR3 sequence is 13 residues long. Germline CDR1 reads SNHLY; CDR2 reads FYNNEI.

In this sample, this clonotype turned up many times. The chain has TRBV7-2 and TRBJ1-6; 9 bases match TRBD1. The CDR3 contains 15 residues. Germline CDR1 and CDR2: SGHTA and FQGNSA. The V gene end was trimmed by 5 bases and the J gene end by 13 bases; junction bases not matched to a gene: 12. The CDR3 nucleotides read TGTGCCAGCAGCCAACAGCAGGGGACAGGGTGGCCCCTCCACTTT. Protein: CASSQQQGTGWPLHF.

This clonotype has a count of ten or more. The J gene is TRBJ1-6, the V gene TRBV7-2; D not certain. Between the trimmed V and J ends, which lost 6 bases and 9 bases, there was a span of 12 bases. The CDR3 length is 13 residues. Germline CDR1 reads SGHTA; CDR2 reads FQGNSA. This chain's CDR3 is CASRTPPGSPLHF. In DNA, the CDR3 is TGTGCCAGCAGGACCCCCCCCGGTTCACCCCTCCACTTT.

This clonotype came up many times. The chain combines TRBV7-8 with TRBJ2-7; unclear D gene. From germline, CDR1 is SGHVS and CDR2 FQNEAQ. V was trimmed by 1 base and J by 4 bases, leaving 11 bases between them. There are 14 residues in the CDR3. CDR3 sequence (DNA): TGTGCCAGCAGCTTAGAGGCCTCCCTGTACGAGCAGTACGTC. This codes for CASSLEASLYEQYV.

This clonotype was recorded at least ten times. The rearrangement links TRBV10-3 to TRBJ1-6; TRBD1 might be the D (5 bases). Trimming shortened V by 5 bases and J by 7 bases, and 6 bases separated the two germline ends. Per the germline V gene, CDR1 is ENHRY and CDR2 is SYGVKD. This CDR3 region has 12 residues. CDR3 bases: TGTGCCATCAGTTGGGGGAATTCACCCCTCCACTTT. It encodes CAISWGNSPLHF.

This clonotype was recorded at least ten times. The CDR3 region has the DNA TGTGCCACCAGTGATGCCCAAACCGGGACAGGGGTTACAGATACGCAGTATTTT. Amino acids: CATSDAQTGTGVTDTQYF. The chain joins TRBV24-1 to TRBJ2-3, with TRBD1 matching over 10 bases. With 3 bases clipped from V and 3 bases from J, the junction kept 11 bases outside the gene matches. CDR1 is KGHDR and CDR2 is SFDVKD in the germline V gene. The CDR3 runs 18 residues.

This clonotype was observed a few times. V gene TRBV19 combines with J gene TRBJ2-4, with D perhaps matching TRBD1 or TRBD2 (5 bases each). Germline V gene data show CDR1 as LNHDA and CDR2 as SQIVND (reference sequence). The V end was cut by 3 bases, the J end by 7 bases, with 16 bases between. The CDR3 contains 15 residues. Written as DNA, the CDR3 is TGTGCCAGTAGTATTCAGGGAGCCCCTGGCAACATTCAGTACTTC. Translation gives CASSIQGAPGNIQYF. Supplemented by reference TRBV19 and TRBJ2-4, the full variable domain reads DGGITQSPKYLFRKEGQNVTLSCEQNLNHDAMYWYRQDPGQGLRLIYYSQIVNDFQKGDIAEGYSVSREKKESFPLTVTSAQKNPTAFYLCASSIQGAPGNIQYFGAGTRLSVL.

This clonotype came up many times. J is TRBJ1-1 and V is TRBV29-1, with 7 bases fitting TRBD1. The CDR3 loop spans 13 amino acids. With V trimmed by 6 bases and J by 10 bases, 14 bases remained unmatched. Per the germline V gene, CDR1 is SQVTM and CDR2 is ANQGSEA. The CDR3 nucleotides read TGCAGCGTCAACATCGGGACAGCCACTCCAGCTTTCTTT. This translates into CSVNIGTATPAFF.

Ten or more counts support this clonotype. V gene TRBV5-1 combines with J gene TRBJ1-1; D might be TRBD1 (5 bases). V gave up 0 bases and J gave up 5 bases, with 17 bases separating them. The V gene's germline CDR1 is SGHRS and CDR2 YFSETQ. This CDR3 has 16 residues. This CDR3 reads CASSLADSVVWTEAFF. The CDR3, as DNA: TGCGCCAGCAGCTTGGCCGACAGTGTGGTTTGGACTGAAGCTTTCTTT.

This clonotype was observed many times. The chain couples TRBV7-6 to TRBJ2-3; D is perhaps TRBD1 or TRBD2 (5 bases each). Germline loops: CDR1 SGHVS, CDR2 FNYEAQ. Trimming pared 3 bases from V and 2 bases from J, leaving 9 bases between. The CDR3 runs 14 residues. In nucleotides, the CDR3 is TGTGCCAGCAGCTTCGGGGCGTTCACAGATACGCAGTATTTT. Protein sequence: CASSFGAFTDTQYF.

This clonotype was recorded many times. This chain uses TRBV4-3 with TRBJ2-1; TRBD2 aligns across 9 bases. The V segment lost 4 bases and the J segment 9 bases; nucleotides outside the gene matches: 19. The CDR3 is made up of 18 amino acids. Germline V gene data show CDR1 as LGHNA and CDR2 as YSLEER. The DNA of the CDR3 is TGCGCCAGCAGCCCCCATGGAGGGTCGCGGGGGGGCCGGGTTGAGCAGTTCTTC. This sequence encodes CASSPHGGSRGGRVEQFF.

The sample holds many counts of this clonotype. V and J are TRBV28 and TRBJ2-2; the D gene is possibly TRBD2 (5 bases). This CDR3 is built from 12 residues. Germline V gene sequence: CDR1 MDHEN, CDR2 SYDVKM. Deletions cut 7 bases from V and 4 bases from J, with 7 bases between. CDR3: CASKGVTGELFF. The CDR3 nucleotides are TGTGCCAGCAAGGGAGTCACCGGGGAGCTGTTTTTT.

This clonotype appeared many times. CDR3 residues: CASSKGANEKLFF. The CDR3 coding sequence is TGTGCCAGCAGCAAAGGAGCTAATGAAAAACTGTTTTTT. The chain links TRBV7-2 to TRBJ1-4; D is unresolved. Looked up from germline, CDR1 is SGHTA and CDR2 is FQGNSA. This CDR3 has 13 amino acids. V lost 5 bases to trimming and J lost 3 bases, with 7 bases between them.

Comment on this clonotype: This may arise from a read error, as a much more abundant clone is one base away. The chain uses TRBV4-3 and TRBJ1-1; D possibly corresponds to TRBD1 (5 bases). V was clipped by 4 bases and J by 6 bases, with 21 bases between them. The CDR3 has 16 amino acids. Germline V gives CDR1 LGHNA, CDR2 YSLEER. The CDR3: CASSPVAYQGNPEAFF. The CDR3 nucleotides are TGCGCCAGCAGCCCAGTGGCGTATCAGGGTAACCCTGAAGCTTTCTTT.

This clonotype occurred many times. The gene calls are TRBV4-1 and TRBJ2-3; perhaps TRBD2 as D (6 bases). With 3 bases removed from V and 2 bases from J, the gap between germline ends came to 18 bases. Germline assignment: CDR1 MGHRA and CDR2 YSYEKL. The CDR3 has 17 residues. For the CDR3, the DNA is TGCGCCAGCAGCCAGCTGACTAGGGGATCCTACACAGATACGCAGTATTTT. Encoded protein: CASSQLTRGSYTDTQYF.

The sample holds many counts of this clonotype. The V call is TRBV20-1, the J call TRBJ2-2; a weak D match, TRBD1 (6 bases). V shed 0 bases and J shed 3 bases, with 11 bases lying between them. The CDR3 length is 15 residues. Germline-derived CDR1 and CDR2 are DFQATT and SNEGSKA (reference sequence). CDR3 protein: CSARERGTYTGELFF. The CDR3 nucleotides read TGCAGTGCTAGAGAGAGGGGGACCTACACCGGGGAGCTGTTTTTT.